This entry describes one T cell receptor (beta chain). Antigen specificity is unknown. This sample was included in a study of Tregs in tolerant kidney transplant recipients. Study results and caveats: Biological reproducibility was not directly addressed, but technical replication error appeared minimal.

Germline trimming cut 3 bases from V and 5 bases from J; bases unmatched to any gene: 3. The CDR3 is 13 amino acids. Germline V gene sequence: CDR1 GTSNPN, CDR2 SVGIG (reference sequence). Repertoires were generated with immunoSEQ multiplex PCR, while TCRdb's copy carries only in-frame clones and drops some. This sample has around 98,000 clones, with over 85% found just once. V gene TRBV30 combines with J gene TRBJ1-5; the match to TRBD1 covers 8 bases. The sequence derives from a human donor who received a combined kidney and bone marrow transplant. The sequencing here drew on CD4+ T cells from blood, taken before the transplant. The CDR3 nucleotides are TGTGCCTGGAGGGACAGGGAGGATCAGCCCCAGCATTTT. Amino acid sequence: CAWRDREDQPQHF.